This T cell receptor beta chain stems from a study of T cell responses to AZD1222 COVID-19 vaccine. Broader study findings: Reportedly, nearly half of unique spike TCRs recognized epitopes outside B.1.351/B.1.1.7 mutations. Along spike, vaccine-associated CD4 TCRs were found throughout, with dominance at 160-218 and 743-854. Two doses of AZD1222 preceded a rise in Spike-specific TCR breadth and depth.

Assay: immunoSEQ multiplex PCR; the TCRdb copy retains only in-frame clones and omits some. The sample comprises 200,000 to 250,000 clones, around 94% of which are singletons, and 1.5% to 2% rests with the top ten. About this clone itself: Its specificity is not known.

V was clipped by 2 bases and J by 5 bases; unmatched bases: 6. Germline CDR1 reads MNHNS; CDR2 reads SASEGT. This CDR3 is built from 15 residues. The chain uses TRBV6-1 and TRBJ1-5, with TRBD1 matching over 7 bases. The material was peripheral blood, obtained 28 days after the second dose of the MenACWY control vaccine. The clonotype was recovered from an adult who received the MenACWY meningococcal vaccine as a control. The CDR3 region is CASSERGTADQPQHF. DNA of the CDR3: TGTGCCAGCAGTGAACGTGGGACAGCCGATCAGCCCCAGCATTTT.